Following are 21 T cell receptor beta chains from one sample sequenced in a study of shared clonotypes between healthy human individuals. TCRdb keeps only in-frame clones here, not all; method: immunoSEQ multiplex PCR. The sample records roughly 640,000 clones, approximately 74% being singletons. Sequencing was done on a sample of memory CD4+ T cells sorted from blood. Sample subset: CD45RA-negative fraction. The receptors originated from a woman in her twenties or thirties in good health.

The genes are TRBV19 and TRBJ2-1, with TRBD2 matching over 7 bases. Trimming at V came to 5 bases and at J to 9 bases, leaving 4 bases not matched to a gene. Per the germline V gene, CDR1 is LNHDA and CDR2 is SQIVND (reference sequence). This CDR3 is 12 amino acids long. In nucleotides, the CDR3 is TGTGCCAGTAGTCCGCGGGAGTTTGAGCAGTTCTTC. Amino acid sequence: CASSPREFEQFF.

V and J are TRBV5-1 and TRBJ2-7; maybe TRBD2 (5 bases). CDR1 is SGHRS and CDR2 is YFSETQ in the germline V gene. Between the trimmed V and J ends, which lost 2 bases and 2 bases, there was a span of 11 bases. This CDR3 is 14 amino acids long. CDR3 region: CASSFERLTYEQYF. CDR3 nucleotides: TGCGCCAGCAGCTTTGAGCGGCTAACCTACGAGCAGTACTTC.

The rearrangement uses TRBV7-9 and TRBJ1-2; D remains ambiguous. The CDR3 contains 13 residues. Per germline, CDR1 SEHNR and CDR2 FQNEAQ (reference sequence). The V and J ends lost 7 bases and 6 bases respectively, with 15 bases between them. The DNA of the CDR3 is TGTGCCAGCACCACCCGGCGGGGTAATGGCTACACCTTC. This codes for CASTTRRGNGYTF. The whole variable domain, remainder taken from reference TRBV7-9 and TRBJ1-2, is DTGVSQNPRHKITKRGQNVTFRCDPISEHNRLYWYRQTLGQGPEFLTYFQNEAQLEKSRLLSDRFSAERPKGSFSTLEIQRTEQGDSAMYLCASTTRRGNGYTFGSGTRLTVV.

The J gene is TRBJ1-2, the V gene TRBV27; 9 nucleotides match TRBD1. Trimming removed 6 bases from V and 4 bases from J; junction bases left unmatched: 9. Per germline, CDR1 MNHEY and CDR2 SMNVEV (reference sequence). There are 15 residues in the CDR3. In DNA form, the CDR3 reads TGTGCCAGCAGGCGTCTACAGGGGGCTATCTATGGCTACACCTTC. Encoded protein: CASRRLQGAIYGYTF.

This clone was detected only a few times. At the DNA level, this CDR3 is encoded by other sequences in the same sample as well. The V call is TRBV18, the J call TRBJ1-1; 10 nucleotides match TRBD1. V was clipped by 6 bases and J by 5 bases; unmatched bases: 3. Looked up from germline, CDR1 is KGHSH and CDR2 is LQKENI. The CDR3 covers 13 residues. This CDR3 reads CASSQGQGTEAFF. As DNA, the CDR3 is TGTGCCAGCTCTCAGGGACAGGGGACTGAAGCTTTCTTT.

The chain combines TRBV7-2 with TRBJ2-5, with 7 bases matching TRBD2. Germline V gives CDR1 SGHTA, CDR2 FQGNSA. The CDR3 consists of 15 residues. Germline trimming cut 2 bases from V and 5 bases from J; bases unmatched to any gene: 8. CDR3 DNA sequence: TGTGCCAGCAGCTTAAACGGGAGGAAGGGCGAGACCCAGTACTTC. Protein: CASSLNGRKGETQYF.

The chain joins TRBV28 to TRBJ2-7; 10 positions agree with TRBD1. Germline V gene lookup returns CDR1 MDHEN and CDR2 SYDVKM. The CDR3 is 16 amino acids. Trimming cost V 4 bases and J 4 bases; bases outside gene matches: 10. CDR3 amino acids: CASSSPGTGVRYEQYF. CDR3 coding DNA: TGTGCCAGCAGTTCACCCGGGACAGGGGTTCGGTACGAGCAGTACTTC.

The CDR3, as DNA: TGTGCCAGCAGCTTGGCTGGGGTAGCTCAAGAGACCCAGTACTTC. This gives the protein CASSLAGVAQETQYF. The genes are TRBV5-4 and TRBJ2-5; D unresolved. Trimming removed 0 bases from V and 2 bases from J, with 11 bases in between. The germline CDR1 and CDR2 sequences are SGHNT and YYREEE (reference sequence). The CDR3 is made up of 15 amino acids.

The rearrangement uses TRBV27 and TRBJ1-2, with D perhaps TRBD1 (6 bases). V lost 5 bases and J lost 5, with 21 bases in between. Per germline, CDR1 MNHEY and CDR2 SMNVEV (reference sequence). The CDR3 is made up of 16 amino acids. The CDR3 region has the DNA TGTGCCAGCAGTACGAAAACAGGGTGGGCTTCGTATGGCTACACCTTC. Protein: CASSTKTGWASYGYTF.

This chain links TRBV19 with TRBJ2-7; 7 nucleotides line up with TRBD1. CDR1 is LNHDA and CDR2 is SQIVND in the germline V gene (reference sequence). V trimming: 8 bases; J trimming: 2 bases; junction bases outside the gene matches: 6. The CDR3 length is 13 residues. CDR3 DNA sequence: TGTGCCAGTGCCCCGGGACAGACCTACGAGCAGTACTTC. Translating gives CASAPGQTYEQYF.

The chain employs TRBV7-9 and TRBJ2-7; 7 positions match TRBD1. Germline assignment: CDR1 SEHNR and CDR2 FQNEAQ (reference sequence). The V segment lost 3 bases and the J segment 1 base; nucleotides outside the gene matches: 9. CDR3 length: 16 residues. The CDR3 region has the DNA TGTGCCAGCAGCTTGCAGGGGGAGCTTTTTTCCTACGAGCAGTACTTC. Protein: CASSLQGELFSYEQYF.

The CDR3 sequence: CSARRDEQYF. The CDR3 DNA reads TGCAGTGCTAGACGGGACGAGCAGTACTTC. The rearrangement links TRBV20-1 to TRBJ2-7; D is unresolved. Per the germline V gene, CDR1 is DFQATT and CDR2 is SNEGSKA (reference sequence). The V gene lost 2 bases and the J gene lost 5 bases, with 4 bases spanning the gap. This CDR3 region has 10 residues.

This chain links TRBV7-9 with TRBJ1-5, with 7 bases aligning to TRBD1. Germline trimming cut 3 bases from V and 6 bases from J; bases unmatched to any gene: 5. This CDR3 contains 14 residues. Germline CDR1 reads SEHNR; CDR2 reads FQNEAQ (reference sequence). The CDR3 protein is CASSFTGETQPQHF. CDR3 DNA sequence: TGTGCCAGCAGCTTCACAGGGGAGACTCAGCCCCAGCATTTT. Based on the CDR3 plus reference TRBV7-9 and TRBJ1-5, the full variable domain is DTGVSQNPRHKITKRGQNVTFRCDPISEHNRLYWYRQTLGQGPEFLTYFQNEAQLEKSRLLSDRFSAERPKGSFSTLEIQRTEQGDSAMYLCASSFTGETQPQHFGDGTRLSIL.

The chain employs TRBV5-1 and TRBJ2-1, with D possibly matching TRBD1 (6 bases). Trimming took off 7 bases at V and 6 bases at J, with 17 bases between the two ends. The CDR3 has 14 residues. CDR1 is SGHRS, CDR2 YFSETQ, per germline. The CDR3 region has the DNA TGCGCCAGCCGGCGGATCACAGGGTTCAATGAGCAGTTCTTC. Translation gives CASRRITGFNEQFF.

This chain joins TRBV28 and TRBJ1-2, with 9 positions matching TRBD1. Losses at the gene ends were 6 bases for V and 6 bases for J; bases not matched to a gene: 8. The CDR3 is 14 amino acids. The V gene's germline CDR1 is MDHEN and CDR2 SYDVKM. The CDR3 nucleotides read TGTGCCAGCAGGGAATTGGGACAGGGTGATGGCTACACCTTC. It yields the protein CASRELGQGDGYTF.

The chain carries TRBV27 and TRBJ2-7, with no clear D. The CDR3 has 13 amino acids. The V gene's germline CDR1 is MNHEY and CDR2 SMNVEV (reference sequence). V gave up 6 bases and J gave up 3 bases, with 12 bases separating them. The CDR3: CASRPDGNYEQYF. As DNA, the CDR3 is TGTGCCAGCAGACCCGACGGAAACTACGAGCAGTACTTC.

This chain connects TRBV5-6 to TRBJ1-4; D call uncertain. This CDR3 is built from 12 residues. V lost 4 bases, J lost 11 bases, and 12 bases lay in between. The V gene's germline CDR1 is SGHDT and CDR2 YYEEEE. The CDR3: CASSRGGNKLFF. In DNA form, the CDR3 reads TGTGCCAGCAGCCGTGGCGGGAACAAACTGTTTTTT.

V and J are TRBV29-1 and TRBJ2-1; possible D gene TRBD2, 5 bases. V dropped 4 bases and J dropped 7 bases, with 11 bases sitting between them. The CDR3 is 12 residues long. Per the germline V gene, CDR1 is SQVTM and CDR2 is ANQGSEA. In nucleotides, the CDR3 is TGCAGCGTTGTGGGGAGATCAAATGAGCAGTTCTTC. It translates to CSVVGRSNEQFF.

The table lists this clone with many counts. V and J are TRBV29-1 and TRBJ2-2, with TRBD1 matching over 11 bases. CDR3 length equals 14 residues. Germline CDR1 is SQVTM and CDR2 is ANQGSEA. V shed 4 bases and J 9 bases; nucleotides not matched to a gene: 7. This CDR3 is CSVGGQGVVRELFF. CDR3 in DNA: TGCAGCGTTGGGGGACAGGGGGTCGTAAGGGAGCTGTTTTTT.

This clone has more than one count but fewer than ten. The chain is built from TRBV15 and TRBJ2-5; 8 bases map to TRBD2. Matching the DNA end better, TRBJ2-7 makes the J call doubtful. The CDR3 runs 15 residues. The V gene's germline CDR1 is LNHNV and CDR2 YYDKDF (reference sequence). The CDR3 DNA is TGTGCCACCAGCAGAGGACTAAGCGGGAGCGGCGAGCAGTACTTC. It specifies CATSRGLSGSGEQYF.

The chain's CDR3 is CASGQGDTQYF. The DNA for the CDR3 is TGTGCCAGCGGTCAGGGGGATACGCAGTATTTT. V gene TRBV2 combines with J gene TRBJ2-3; TRBD1 might be the D (6 bases). This CDR3 has 11 amino acids. Trimming left V 8 bases short and J 6 bases short, with 9 bases between. Looked up from germline, CDR1 is SNHLY and CDR2 is FYNNEI.